Following are 10 T cell receptor beta chains from one sample sequenced in a study of blood T cell repertoires in COVID-19. This table comes from immunoSEQ multiplex PCR, and its TCRdb copy is limited to in-frame clones, with some not included. Among 150,000 to 200,000 clones listed, approximately 80% were seen once. The sequencing input was PBMCs or T cells enriched from blood (not recorded which). Every receptor here comes from a man in his fifties or sixties who had recovered from COVID-19.

The chain employs TRBV20-1 and TRBJ1-6; D might be TRBD1 (5 bases). The CDR3 runs to 16 residues. The V gene's germline CDR1 is DFQATT and CDR2 SNEGSKA (reference sequence). V lost 3 bases and J lost 2, with 14 bases in between. The CDR3 here is CSASPRGRTYNSPLHF. The CDR3, as DNA: TGCAGTGCTAGTCCCCGGGGGAGGACCTATAATTCACCCCTCCACTTT.

V is TRBV3-1 (or the pseudogene TRBV3-2) and J is TRBJ1-2, with TRBD1 matching over 8 bases. The germline V gene has CDR1 LGHDT and CDR2 YNNKEL (reference sequence). J lost 0 bases, V lost 4 bases, and 10 bases had no gene match. This CDR3 is 17 amino acids long. The CDR3 here is CASSPQGAASSNYGYTF. The CDR3 DNA reads TGTGCCAGCAGCCCTCAGGGGGCCGCTTCCTCTAACTATGGCTACACCTTC.

This clone was detected a few times. As DNA, the CDR3 is TGTGCCTGGAGTGTAGGAATAAGAGACAGGTTGAACACTGAAGCTTTCTTT. The encoded protein is CAWSVGIRDRLNTEAFF. V gene TRBV30 combines with J gene TRBJ1-1, with a tentative D call TRBD1 (6 bases). CDR3 length equals 17 residues. The germline V gene has CDR1 GTSNPN and CDR2 SVGIG (reference sequence). Deletions cut 0 bases from V and 0 bases from J, with 17 bases between.

The V gene is TRBV5-6, the J gene TRBJ1-1, with TRBD1 as a possible D gene (6 bases). V dropped 1 base and J dropped 4 bases, with 11 bases sitting between them. In germline, CDR1 is SGHDT, CDR2 YYEEEE. The CDR3 consists of 14 residues. CDR3 nucleotides: TGTGCCAGCAGCTTGACAGGGCGATTCACTGAAGCTTTCTTT. Protein sequence: CASSLTGRFTEAFF.

The rearrangement joins TRBV12-3 or TRBV12-4 to TRBJ2-1, with D possibly TRBD2 on 5 matching bases. The germline V and J ends were trimmed by 4 bases and 10 bases, with 5 bases remaining between them. This CDR3 has 10 residues. CDR3 amino acids: CASSSGEQFF. CDR3 coding DNA: TGTGCCAGCAGTTCGGGGGAGCAGTTCTTC.

This sequence joins TRBV18 and TRBJ1-4; TRBD1 matches 9 bases. CDR1 is KGHSH and CDR2 is LQKENI in the germline V gene. V shed 4 bases, J shed 8 bases, and the junction held 8 bases outside the gene matches. The CDR3 consists of 15 residues. The CDR3 sequence is CASSRLQGANEKLFF. The CDR3, as DNA: TGTGCCAGCTCACGATTACAGGGGGCGAACGAAAAACTGTTTTTT.

This chain joins TRBV6-5 and TRBJ2-1, with no clear D. This CDR3 comprises 13 residues. Germline CDR1 is MNHEY and CDR2 is SVGAGI. V shed 5 bases and J shed 8 bases, with 13 bases lying between them. The CDR3 DNA reads TGTGCCAGCAGTAGAGGAATTGAGTATGAGCAGTTCTTC. Translation gives CASSRGIEYEQFF.

This clone was observed a handful of times. The rearrangement links TRBV27 to TRBJ1-1; 12 nucleotides align to TRBD1. This CDR3 has 18 residues. Germline loops: CDR1 MNHEY, CDR2 SMNVEV (reference sequence). Unmatched junction bases numbered 10, after V lost 5 bases and J lost 0 bases. The CDR3 bases are TGTGCCAGCAGTCCCTTCGGGACAGGGGGCCGGATGAACACTGAAGCTTTCTTT. It yields the protein CASSPFGTGGRMNTEAFF.

This chain joins TRBV30 and TRBJ1-5; 9 bases align to TRBD1. The V segment lost 2 bases and the J segment 6 bases; nucleotides outside the gene matches: 8. CDR3 size: 15 residues. Germline-derived CDR1 and CDR2 are GTSNPN and SVGIG (reference sequence). The CDR3 sequence: CAWSLGTGRGQPQHF. The CDR3 DNA reads as TGTGCCTGGAGTCTGGGGACAGGGAGAGGTCAGCCCCAGCATTTT.

The chain combines TRBV29-1 with TRBJ2-1, with 8 bases lining up with TRBD1. Germline lookup yields CDR1 SQVTM and CDR2 ANQGSEA. The CDR3 totals 13 residues. V gave up 2 bases and J gave up 9 bases; unmatched junction bases: 6. The CDR3 DNA follows: TGCAGCGTTGAATATGGGACAGGTCCTGAGCAGTTCTTC. Its protein product is CSVEYGTGPEQFF.